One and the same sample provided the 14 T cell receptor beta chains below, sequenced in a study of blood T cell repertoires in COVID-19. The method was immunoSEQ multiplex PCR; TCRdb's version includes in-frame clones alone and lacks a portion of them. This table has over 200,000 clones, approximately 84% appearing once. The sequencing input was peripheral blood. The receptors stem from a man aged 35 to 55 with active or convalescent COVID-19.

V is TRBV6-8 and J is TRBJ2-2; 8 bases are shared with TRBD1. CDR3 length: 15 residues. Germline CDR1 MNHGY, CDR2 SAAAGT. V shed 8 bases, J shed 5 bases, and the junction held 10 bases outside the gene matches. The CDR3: CASRFRGRETGELFF. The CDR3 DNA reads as TGTGCCAGCCGGTTCAGGGGGCGAGAGACCGGGGAGCTGTTTTTT.

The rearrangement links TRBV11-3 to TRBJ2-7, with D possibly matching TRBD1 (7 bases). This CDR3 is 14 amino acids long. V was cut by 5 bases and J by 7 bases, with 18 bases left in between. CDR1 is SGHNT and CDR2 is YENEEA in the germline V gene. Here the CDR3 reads CASSLAGGFGEQYF. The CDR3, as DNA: TGTGCCAGCAGCCTCGCAGGGGGGTTTGGGGAGCAGTACTTC.

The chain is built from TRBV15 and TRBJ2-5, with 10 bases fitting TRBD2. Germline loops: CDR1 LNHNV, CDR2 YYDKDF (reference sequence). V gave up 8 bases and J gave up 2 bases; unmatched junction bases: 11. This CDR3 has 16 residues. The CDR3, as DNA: TGTGCCACCTCCCGGAGTAATAGCGGGGGGCAAGAGACCCAGTACTTC. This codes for CATSRSNSGGQETQYF.

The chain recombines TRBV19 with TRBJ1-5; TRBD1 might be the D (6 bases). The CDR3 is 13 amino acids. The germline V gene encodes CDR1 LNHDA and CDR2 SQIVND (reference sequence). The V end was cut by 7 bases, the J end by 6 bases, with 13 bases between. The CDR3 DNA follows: TGTGCCAGTAACTGGGGGCGGAGTCAGCCCCAGCATTTT. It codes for CASNWGRSQPQHF.

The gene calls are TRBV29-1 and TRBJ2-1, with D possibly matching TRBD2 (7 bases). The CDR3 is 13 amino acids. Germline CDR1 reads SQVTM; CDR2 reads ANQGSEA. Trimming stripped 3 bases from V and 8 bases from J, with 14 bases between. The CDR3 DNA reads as TGCAGCGTTGATGGGGGGGCTATAGATGAGCAGTTCTTC. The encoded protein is CSVDGGAIDEQFF.

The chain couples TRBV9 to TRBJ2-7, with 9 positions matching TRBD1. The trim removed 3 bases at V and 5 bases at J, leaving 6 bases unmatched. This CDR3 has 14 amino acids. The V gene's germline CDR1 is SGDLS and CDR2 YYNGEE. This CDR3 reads CASSETGGFHEQYF. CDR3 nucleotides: TGTGCCAGCAGCGAAACAGGGGGCTTCCACGAGCAGTACTTC.

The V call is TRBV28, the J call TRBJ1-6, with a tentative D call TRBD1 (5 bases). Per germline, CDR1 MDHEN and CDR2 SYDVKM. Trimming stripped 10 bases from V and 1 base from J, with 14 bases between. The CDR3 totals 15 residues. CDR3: CAIHPSGSYNSPLHF. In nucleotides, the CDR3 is TGTGCCATCCACCCCTCAGGGTCCTATAATTCACCCCTCCACTTT.

CDR3 sequence reads: CASSLFNGGGNSPLHF. The CDR3 DNA reads TGTGCCAGCAGTTTATTTAACGGGGGGGGAAATTCACCCCTCCACTTT. V usage is TRBV27 and J usage is TRBJ1-6; possible D gene TRBD1, 5 bases. The CDR3 covers 16 residues. The V end was cut by 1 base, the J end by 7 bases, with 14 bases between. CDR1 and CDR2 (germline): MNHEY, SMNVEV (reference sequence).

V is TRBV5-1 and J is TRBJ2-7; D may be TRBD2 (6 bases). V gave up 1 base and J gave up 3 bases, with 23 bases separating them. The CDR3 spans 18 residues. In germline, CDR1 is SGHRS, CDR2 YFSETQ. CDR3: CASSLFMAFAGLNYEQYF. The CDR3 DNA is TGCGCCAGCAGCTTGTTTATGGCATTTGCGGGATTAAACTACGAGCAGTACTTC.

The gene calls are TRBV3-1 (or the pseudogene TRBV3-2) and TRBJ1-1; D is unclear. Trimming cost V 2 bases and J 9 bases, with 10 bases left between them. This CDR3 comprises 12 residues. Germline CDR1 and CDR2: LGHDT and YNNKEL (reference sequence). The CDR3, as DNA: TGTGCCAGCAGCCAAAGAGAGGAACAAGCTTTCTTT. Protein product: CASSQREEQAFF.

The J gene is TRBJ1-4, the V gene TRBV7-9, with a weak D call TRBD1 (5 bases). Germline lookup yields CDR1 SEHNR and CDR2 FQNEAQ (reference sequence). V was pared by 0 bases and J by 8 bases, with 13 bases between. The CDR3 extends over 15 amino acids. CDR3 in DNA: TGTGCCAGCAGCTTAGCCGACAGTAGAGACGAAAAACTGTTTTTT. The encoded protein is CASSLADSRDEKLFF.

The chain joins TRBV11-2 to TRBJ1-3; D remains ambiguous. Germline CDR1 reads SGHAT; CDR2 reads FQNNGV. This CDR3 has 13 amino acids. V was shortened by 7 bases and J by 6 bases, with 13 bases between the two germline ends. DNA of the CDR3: TGTGCCAGCAACACCGGAGGAGTAAACACCATATATTTT. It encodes CASNTGGVNTIYF.

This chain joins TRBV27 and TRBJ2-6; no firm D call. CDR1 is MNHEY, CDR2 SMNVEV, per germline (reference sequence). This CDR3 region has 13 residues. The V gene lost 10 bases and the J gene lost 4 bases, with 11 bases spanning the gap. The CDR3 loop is CATTFSGANVLTF. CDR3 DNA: TGTGCCACCACATTTTCCGGGGCCAACGTCCTGACTTTC. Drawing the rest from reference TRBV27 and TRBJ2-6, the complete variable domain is EAQVTQNPRYLITVTGKKLTVTCSQNMNHEYMSWYRQDPGLGLRQIYYSMNVEVTDKGDVPEGYKVSRKEKRNFPLILESPSPNQTSLYFCATTFSGANVLTFGAGSRLTVL.

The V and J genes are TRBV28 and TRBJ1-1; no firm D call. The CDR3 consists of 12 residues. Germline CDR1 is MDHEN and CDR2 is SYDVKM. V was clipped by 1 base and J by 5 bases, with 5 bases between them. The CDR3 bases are TGTGCCAGCAGTTTATTAGAGACTGAAGCTTTCTTT. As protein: CASSLLETEAFF.